This T cell receptor beta chain was recorded in a study of blood T cell repertoires in COVID-19. CDR1 is SGHTS and CDR2 is YDEGEE in the germline V gene. This CDR3 is 15 amino acids long. V shed 2 bases and J shed 1 base, with 10 bases lying between them. Original processing notes: The assay estimated nucleated cells by amplifying reference gene primers. TCRdb keeps only in-frame clones here, not all; method: immunoSEQ multiplex PCR. The D gene and trimming were derived from the DNA, and the V and J assignments and clone size from that table. This table has more than 250,000 clones, 80% to 90% appearing once.

The J gene is TRBJ2-1, the V gene TRBV5-8; D is possibly TRBD1 (6 bases). The specimen was peripheral blood. The sequence came from a man aged 45-65 years with active or convalescent COVID-19. CDR3 loop: CASSLIRGSYNEQFF. As DNA, the CDR3 is TGTGCCAGCAGCTTAATCAGGGGTTCCTACAATGAGCAGTTCTTC.